The source of this T cell receptor (beta chain) is a study of early T cells in non-severe SARS-CoV-2 infection. Study-level points and caveats: Private and CD4 specificities were missed by VDJdb matching, which favored anti-spike CD8 responses.

Germline CDR1 and CDR2: GTSNPN and SVGIG (reference sequence). The CDR3 loop spans 14 amino acids. V was clipped by 0 bases and J by 5 bases, with 13 bases between them. Unique molecular identifiers were affixed to single, distinct cDNA molecules. TCRdb processed the 5' RACE reads anew with MiXCR; each CDR3 protein has one entry. The table shows under 85,000 distinct CDR3 sequences, with over 10% occurring only once. This clonotype was seen ten or more times. Its target is unknown. The clonotype comes from an adult who was a healthcare worker with PCR-confirmed SARS-CoV-2 infection or an uninfected control (not recorded which). The sequencing sample was made of whole blood. The rearrangement links TRBV30 to TRBJ1-1; possibly TRBD1 for D (6 bases). The CDR3, as DNA: TGTGCCTGGAGTGTGTGGGGGCAGAGTACTGAAGCTTTCTTT. Translating gives CAWSVWGQSTEAFF.